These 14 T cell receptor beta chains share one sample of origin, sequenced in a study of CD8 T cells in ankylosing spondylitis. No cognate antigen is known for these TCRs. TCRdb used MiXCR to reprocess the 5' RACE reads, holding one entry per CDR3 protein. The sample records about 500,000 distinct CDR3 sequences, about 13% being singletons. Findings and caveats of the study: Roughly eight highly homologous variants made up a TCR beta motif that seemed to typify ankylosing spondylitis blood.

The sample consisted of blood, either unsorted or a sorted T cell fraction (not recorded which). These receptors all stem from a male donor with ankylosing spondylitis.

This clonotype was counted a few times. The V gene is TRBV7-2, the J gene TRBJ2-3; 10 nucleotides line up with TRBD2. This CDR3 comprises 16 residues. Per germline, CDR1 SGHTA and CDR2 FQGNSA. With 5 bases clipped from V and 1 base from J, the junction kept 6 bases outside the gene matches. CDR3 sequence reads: CASSHALAGRTDTQYF. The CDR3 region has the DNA TGTGCCAGCAGCCACGCACTAGCGGGGCGCACAGATACGCAGTATTTT. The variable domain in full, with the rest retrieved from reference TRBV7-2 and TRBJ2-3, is GAGVSQSPSNKVTEKGKDVELRCDPISGHTALYWYRQSLGQGLEFLIYFQGNSAPDKSGLPSDRFSAERTGGSVSTLTIQRTQQEDSAVYLCASSHALAGRTDTQYFGPGTRLTVL.

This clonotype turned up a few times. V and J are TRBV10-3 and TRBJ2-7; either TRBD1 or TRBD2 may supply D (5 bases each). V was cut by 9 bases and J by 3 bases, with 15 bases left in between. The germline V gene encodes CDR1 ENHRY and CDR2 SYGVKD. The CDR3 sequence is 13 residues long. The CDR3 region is CAISRDHDYEQYF. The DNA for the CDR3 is TGTGCCATTAGCCGGGACCACGACTACGAGCAGTACTTC.

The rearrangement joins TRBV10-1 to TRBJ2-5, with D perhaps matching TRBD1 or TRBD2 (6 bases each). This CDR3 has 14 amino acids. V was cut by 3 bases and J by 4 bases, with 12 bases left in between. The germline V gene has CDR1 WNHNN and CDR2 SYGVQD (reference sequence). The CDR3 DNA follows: TGCGCCAGCAGTGAATCGGGGGCTGCAGAGACCCAGTACTTC. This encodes CASSESGAAETQYF.

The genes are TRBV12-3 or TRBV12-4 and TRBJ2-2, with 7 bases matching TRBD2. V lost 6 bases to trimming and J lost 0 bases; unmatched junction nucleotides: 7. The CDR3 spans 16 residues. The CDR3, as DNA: TGTGCCAGCAGCCGTAGCGGGTTAGCGAACACCGGGGAGCTGTTTTTT. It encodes CASSRSGLANTGELFF.

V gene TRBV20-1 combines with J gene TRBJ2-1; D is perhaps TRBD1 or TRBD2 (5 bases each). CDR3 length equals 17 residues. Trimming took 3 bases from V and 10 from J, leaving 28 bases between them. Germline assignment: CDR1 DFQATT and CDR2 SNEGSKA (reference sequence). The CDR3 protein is CSARHPPGRFSLNEQFF. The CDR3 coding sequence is TGCAGTGCTAGGCACCCCCCGGGACGCTTCAGTCTCAACGAGCAGTTCTTC.

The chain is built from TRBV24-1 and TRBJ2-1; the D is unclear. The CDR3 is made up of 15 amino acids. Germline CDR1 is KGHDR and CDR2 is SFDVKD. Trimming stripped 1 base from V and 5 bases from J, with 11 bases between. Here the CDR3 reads CATSDFGNRDNEQFF. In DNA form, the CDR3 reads TGTGCCACCAGTGATTTTGGTAACAGAGACAATGAGCAGTTCTTC.

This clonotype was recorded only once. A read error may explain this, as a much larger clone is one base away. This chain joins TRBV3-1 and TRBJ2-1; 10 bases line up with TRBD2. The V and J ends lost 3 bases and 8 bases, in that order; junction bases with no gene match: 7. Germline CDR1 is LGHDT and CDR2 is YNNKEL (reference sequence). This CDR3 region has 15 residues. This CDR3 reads CASSHLPAGGYEQFF. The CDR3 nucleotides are TGTGCCAGCAGCCACCTCCCAGCGGGAGGGTATGAGCAGTTCTTC.

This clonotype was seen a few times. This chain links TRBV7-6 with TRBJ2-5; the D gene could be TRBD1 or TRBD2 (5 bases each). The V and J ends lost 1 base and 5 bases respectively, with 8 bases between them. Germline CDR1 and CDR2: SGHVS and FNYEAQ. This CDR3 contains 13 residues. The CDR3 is CASSLGGMETQYF. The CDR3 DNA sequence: TGTGCCAGCAGCTTAGGGGGGATGGAGACCCAGTACTTC.

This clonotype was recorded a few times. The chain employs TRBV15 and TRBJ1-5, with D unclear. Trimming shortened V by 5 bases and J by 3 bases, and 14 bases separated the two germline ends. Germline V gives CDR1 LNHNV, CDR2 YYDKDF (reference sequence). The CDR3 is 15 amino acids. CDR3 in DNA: TGTGCCACCAGCTGGCCAGCCGGACTCAATCAGCCCCAGCATTTT. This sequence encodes CATSWPAGLNQPQHF.

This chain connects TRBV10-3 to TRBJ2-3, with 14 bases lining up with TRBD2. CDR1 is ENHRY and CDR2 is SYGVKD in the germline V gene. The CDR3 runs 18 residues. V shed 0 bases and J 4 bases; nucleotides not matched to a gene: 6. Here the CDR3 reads CAISESGTSGSLADTQYF. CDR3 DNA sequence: TGTGCCATCAGTGAGTCTGGGACTAGCGGGAGTCTCGCAGATACGCAGTATTTT.

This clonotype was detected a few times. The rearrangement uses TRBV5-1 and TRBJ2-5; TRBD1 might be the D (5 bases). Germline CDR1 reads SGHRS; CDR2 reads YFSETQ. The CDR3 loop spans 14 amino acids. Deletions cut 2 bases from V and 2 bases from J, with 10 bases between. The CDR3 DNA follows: TGCGCCAGCAGCTTCGACAGCCGTCAAGAGACCCAGTACTTC. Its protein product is CASSFDSRQETQYF.

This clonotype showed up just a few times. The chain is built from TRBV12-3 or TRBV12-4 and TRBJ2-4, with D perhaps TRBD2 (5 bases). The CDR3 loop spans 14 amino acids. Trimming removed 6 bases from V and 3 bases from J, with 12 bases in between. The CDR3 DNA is TGTGCCAGCAGCACACTAGATGGCAAAAACATTCAGTACTTC. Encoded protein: CASSTLDGKNIQYF.

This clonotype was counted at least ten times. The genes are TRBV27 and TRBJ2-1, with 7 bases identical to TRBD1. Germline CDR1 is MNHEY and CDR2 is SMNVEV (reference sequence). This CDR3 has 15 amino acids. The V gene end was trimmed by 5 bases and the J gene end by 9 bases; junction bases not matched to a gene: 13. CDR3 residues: CASSRTSTGSFEQFF. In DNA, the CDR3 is TGTGCCAGCAGTCGGACCTCGACAGGGAGTTTTGAGCAGTTCTTC.

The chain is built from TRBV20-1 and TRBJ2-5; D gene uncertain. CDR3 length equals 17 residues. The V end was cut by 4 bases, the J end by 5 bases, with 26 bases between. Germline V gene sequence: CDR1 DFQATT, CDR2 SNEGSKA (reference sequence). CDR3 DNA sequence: TGCAGTGCTATACCAAATGGCGACTTCGGACGTGGTGAGACCCAGTACTTC. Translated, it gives CSAIPNGDFGRGETQYF.